The clone carrying this TCR beta chain was seen only a few times. The data were obtained in a study of CD8 T cells in ankylosing spondylitis. MiXCR was run by TCRdb on the 5' RACE reads, yielding one entry per CDR3 protein. Among roughly 230,000 distinct CDR3 sequences listed, under 20% were seen once. The sequence was collected from a male donor with ankylosing spondylitis or in good health (not recorded which). The sample consisted of blood, either unsorted or a sorted T cell fraction (not recorded which).

CDR3 DNA sequence: TGTGCCAGCAGTTTCGGGGGGAGGAACACCGGGGAGCTGTTTTTT. Translating it yields CASSFGGRNTGELFF. V is TRBV27 and J is TRBJ2-2; 7 bases match TRBD2. With V trimmed by 3 bases and J by 1 base, 2 bases remained unmatched. CDR3 length equals 15 residues. Germline lookup yields CDR1 MNHEY and CDR2 SMNVEV (reference sequence).